The sequence of this T cell receptor (beta chain) was determined in a study of CD8+CD57+ T cells in acquired aplastic anemia. Overall study: Roughly 3 ug was the average amount of DNA from sorted CD4+ and CD8+ cells. Broader study findings: Patients had twenty-nine CD8+ CDR3 sequences in common with controls (the shared set).

Patients picked for sequencing had shown CD8+CD57+ cell expansion detected by flow cytometry. Every patient presented with severe acquired aplastic anemia. Patients had received no therapy at the time of blood sampling. TCR beta VDJ combinations and CDR3 sequences were profiled from genomic DNA. TCRdb reprocessed the reads with MiXCR, giving one entry per CDR3 protein. The table lists over 150,000 distinct CDR3 sequences, less than 60% of them singletons, with about an eighth in the top ten. As to this clonotype: Its antigen remains unknown.

Germline-derived CDR1 and CDR2 are SGHAT and FQNNGV. This CDR3 comprises 15 residues. V dropped 6 bases and J dropped 8; count of bases not matched to a gene: 8. The sequencing sample was made of sorted CD4+, CD8+, or CD8+CD57+ T cells (not recorded which) from PBMCs. The sequence came from a human donor with aplastic anemia. This sequence joins TRBV11-2 and TRBJ2-1; the match to TRBD2 covers 12 bases. CDR3 region: CASRDLAGGPYEQFF. CDR3 nucleotides: TGTGCCAGCAGGGACCTAGCGGGGGGGCCGTATGAGCAGTTCTTC.